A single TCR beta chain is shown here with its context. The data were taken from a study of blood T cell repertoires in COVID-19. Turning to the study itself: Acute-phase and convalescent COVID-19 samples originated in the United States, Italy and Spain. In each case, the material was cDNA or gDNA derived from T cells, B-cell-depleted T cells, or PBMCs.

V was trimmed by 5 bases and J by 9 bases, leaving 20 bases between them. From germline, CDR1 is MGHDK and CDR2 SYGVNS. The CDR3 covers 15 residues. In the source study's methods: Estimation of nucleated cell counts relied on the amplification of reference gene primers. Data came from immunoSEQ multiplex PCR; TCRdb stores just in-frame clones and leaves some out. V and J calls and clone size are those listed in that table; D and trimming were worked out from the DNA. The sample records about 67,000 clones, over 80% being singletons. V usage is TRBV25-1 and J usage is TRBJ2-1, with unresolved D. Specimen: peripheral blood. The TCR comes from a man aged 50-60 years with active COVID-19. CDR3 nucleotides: TGTGCCAGCAGTCAAACCCTCTCCTCGCCGGGTGAGCAGTTCTTC. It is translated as CASSQTLSSPGEQFF.